This is a list of T cell receptor beta chains from one sample in a study of a mutant IDH1 vaccine in newly diagnosed glioma. For these receptors, no antigen is known. Profiled with immunoSEQ multiplex PCR; TCRdb holds only in-frame clones, not every one. The profile covers 35,000 to 45,000 clones, with roughly 79% appearing a single time and 9.5% to 13% taken by the ten largest. The starting material was PBMCs, obtained from a glioma patient whose treatment included an IDH1 peptide vaccine. The receptors originated from a man in his fifties with glioma. CDR3s include the opening cysteine and the closing phenylalanine or tryptophan. A D gene is named only where the DNA matches it firmly. Expanded clones are given a class, and other clones once, few, many or no size at all.

d_gene,v_gene,len,abundance,j_gene,CDR3aa,CDR3nt
TRBD1,TRBV10-3,17,few,TRBJ1-2,CAISEREVVGDRNIYTF,TGTGCCATCAGTGAGCGGGAGGTGGTAGGGGACAGAAATATCTACACCTTC
-,TRBV5-1,16,once,TRBJ1-4,CASSFKENRHEEKLFF,TGCGCCAGCAGCTTCAAGGAGAACCGGCATGAGGAAAAACTGTTTTTT
-,TRBV7-9,15,-,TRBJ1-4,CASSPMDSYNEKLFF,TGTGCCAGCAGCCCGATGGACAGCTATAATGAAAAACTGTTTTTT
-,TRBV6-1,15,-,TRBJ1-5,CASRERDRGDQPQHF,TGTGCCAGCAGGGAAAGGGATAGGGGTGATCAGCCCCAGCATTTT
-,TRBV19,16,-,TRBJ2-2,CASSIEWRANTGELFF,TGTGCCAGTAGTATTGAGTGGCGTGCGAACACCGGGGAGCTGTTTTTT
-,TRBV28,15,-,TRBJ1-2,CASSLPGFMHYGYTF,TGTGCCAGCAGTCTCCCCGGGTTCATGCACTATGGCTACACCTTC
-,TRBV19,13,once,TRBJ2-3,CASSPRDLDTQYF,TGTGCCAGTAGTCCCCGGGACCTAGATACGCAGTATTTT
-,TRBV27,14,-,TRBJ1-5,CASSFSSTNQPQHF,TGTGCCAGCAGTTTCTCCTCAACCAATCAGCCCCAGCATTTT
TRBD1,TRBV7-2,15,-,TRBJ1-2,CASSLAPGGVYGYTF,TGTGCCAGCAGCTTAGCGCCAGGGGGCGTCTATGGCTACACCTTC
-,TRBV6-5,14,-,TRBJ2-5,CASSYSLAEETQYF,TGTGCCAGCAGTTACTCTTTGGCAGAAGAGACCCAGTACTTC
TRBD1,TRBV19,13,once,TRBJ1-2,CASSPQGARGYTF,TGTGCCAGTAGTCCACAGGGGGCTCGTGGCTACACCTTC
-,TRBV5-6,13,-,TRBJ1-1,CASSWGPGPGAFF,TGTGCCAGCAGTTGGGGTCCGGGCCCGGGAGCTTTCTTT
-,TRBV6-5,14,-,TRBJ1-2,CASSFGRVGYGYTF,TGTGCCAGCAGTTTCGGCAGGGTCGGGTATGGCTACACCTTC
-,TRBV13,14,-,TRBJ2-4,CASSLSRQYPIQYF,TGTGCCAGCAGCCTCTCGAGGCAGTACCCCATTCAGTACTTC
-,TRBV7-9,16,-,TRBJ1-1,CASSLVAGLLNTEAFF,TGTGCCAGCAGCTTAGTAGCCGGACTGCTGAACACTGAAGCTTTCTTT
-,TRBV9,15,-,TRBJ2-3,CASSVSGDVIDTQYF,TGTGCCAGCAGCGTATCCGGAGATGTAATTGATACGCAGTATTTT
-,TRBV7-9,14,-,TRBJ1-2,CASSSGRDGLGYTF,TGTGCCAGCAGCTCCGGAAGGGACGGTCTCGGCTACACCTTC
-,TRBV27,14,-,TRBJ1-6,CASSLSGVNSPLHF,TGTGCCAGCAGTTTATCTGGGGTAAATTCACCCCTCCACTTT
-,TRBV6-1,13,-,TRBJ1-5,CASSRDFNQPQHF,TGTGCCAGCAGTAGGGACTTCAATCAGCCCCAGCATTTT
-,TRBV27,15,-,TRBJ2-5,CASSPPPGHQETQYF,TGTGCCAGCAGTCCCCCCCCGGGACACCAAGAGACCCAGTACTTC
TRBD2,TRBV6-4,16,-,TRBJ2-3,CASSAQTSGNTDTQYF,TGTGCCAGCAGTGCCCAGACTAGCGGGAACACAGATACGCAGTATTTT
TRBD1,TRBV6-4,16,-,TRBJ2-2,CASSDSGTGNTGELFF,TGTGCCAGCAGTGACTCCGGGACAGGGAACACCGGGGAGCTGTTTTTT
-,TRBV5-6,12,-,TRBJ1-2,CASSRGNYGYTF,TGTGCCAGCAGCCGAGGTAACTATGGCTACACCTTC
-,TRBV6-4,15,few,TRBJ2-2,CASSDGGGSTGELFF,TGTGCCAGCAGTGACGGGGGCGGGAGCACCGGGGAGCTGTTTTTT
-,TRBV25-1,15,few,TRBJ2-1,CASSGRGVSYNEQFF,TGTGCCAGCAGTGGGCGAGGCGTCTCCTACAATGAGCAGTTCTTC